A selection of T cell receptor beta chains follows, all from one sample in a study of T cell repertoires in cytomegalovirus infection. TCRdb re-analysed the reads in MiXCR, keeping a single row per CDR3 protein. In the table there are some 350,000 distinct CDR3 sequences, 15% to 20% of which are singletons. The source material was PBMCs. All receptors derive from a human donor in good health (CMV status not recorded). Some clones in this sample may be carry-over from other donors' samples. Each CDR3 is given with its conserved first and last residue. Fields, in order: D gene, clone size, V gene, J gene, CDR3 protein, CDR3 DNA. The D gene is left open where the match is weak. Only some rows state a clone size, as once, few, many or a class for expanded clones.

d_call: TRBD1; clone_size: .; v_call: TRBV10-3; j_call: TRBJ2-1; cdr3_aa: CAISDRGHGNEQFF; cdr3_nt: TGTGCCATCAGTGACAGGGGGCACGGCAATGAGCAGTTCTTC
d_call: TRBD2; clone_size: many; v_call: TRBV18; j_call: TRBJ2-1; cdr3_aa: CASSPQREIFRDEQFF; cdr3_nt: TGTGCCAGCTCACCTCAGCGGGAGATCTTCAGGGATGAGCAGTTCTTC
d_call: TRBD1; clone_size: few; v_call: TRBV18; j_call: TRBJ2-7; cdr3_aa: CASSPWDRLDEQYF; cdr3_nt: TGTGCCAGCTCACCGTGGGACAGGCTCGACGAGCAGTACTTC
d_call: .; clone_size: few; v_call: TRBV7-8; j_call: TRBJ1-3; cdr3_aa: CASSLVGTPEGTIYF; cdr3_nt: TGTGCCAGCAGCTTAGTCGGGACGCCTGAGGGCACCATATATTTT
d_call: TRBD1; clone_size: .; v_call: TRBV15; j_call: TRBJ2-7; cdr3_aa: CATSAPGTGYKQYF; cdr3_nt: TGTGCCACCAGCGCCCCGGGGACAGGGTACAAGCAGTACTTC
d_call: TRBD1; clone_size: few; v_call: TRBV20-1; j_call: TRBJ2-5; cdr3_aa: CSARPTGEETQYF; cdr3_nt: TGCAGTGCTAGACCGACAGGGGAAGAGACCCAGTACTTC
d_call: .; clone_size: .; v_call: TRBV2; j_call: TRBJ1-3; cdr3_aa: CASSERVSGNTIYF; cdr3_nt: TGTGCCAGCAGTGAGAGAGTCTCTGGAAACACCATATATTTT
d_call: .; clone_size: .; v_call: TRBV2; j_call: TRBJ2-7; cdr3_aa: CASSVDKPAYEQYF; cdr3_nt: TGTGCCAGCAGTGTTGACAAGCCGGCCTACGAGCAGTACTTC
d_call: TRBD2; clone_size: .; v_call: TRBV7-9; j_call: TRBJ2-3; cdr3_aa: CASSSLAGGPHTQYF; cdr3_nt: TGTGCCAGCAGCTCCTTAGCGGGAGGGCCCCATACGCAGTATTTT
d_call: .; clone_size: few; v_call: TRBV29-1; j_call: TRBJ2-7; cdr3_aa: CSVVRGAYEQYF; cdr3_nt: TGCAGCGTTGTCCGCGGAGCCTACGAGCAGTACTTC
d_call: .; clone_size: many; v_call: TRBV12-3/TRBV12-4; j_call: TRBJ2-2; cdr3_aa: CASSLPRERGKTGELFF; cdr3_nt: TGTGCCAGCAGTTTACCCCGGGAGAGGGGTAAGACCGGGGAGCTGTTTTTT
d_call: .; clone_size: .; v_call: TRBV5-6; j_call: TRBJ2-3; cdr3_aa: CASSLRRGAHTDTQYF; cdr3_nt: TGTGCCAGCAGCTTGAGACGGGGGGCCCACACAGATACGCAGTATTTT
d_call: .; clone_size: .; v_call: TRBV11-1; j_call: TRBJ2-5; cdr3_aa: CASSFVGFGTQYF; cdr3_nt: TGTGCCAGCAGCTTCGTTGGCTTCGGGACCCAGTACTTC
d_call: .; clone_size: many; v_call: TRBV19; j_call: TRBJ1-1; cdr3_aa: CASSMGPGTEAFF; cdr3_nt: TGTGCCAGTAGTATGGGTCCGGGCACTGAAGCTTTCTTT
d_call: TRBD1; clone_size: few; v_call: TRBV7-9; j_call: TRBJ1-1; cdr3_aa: CASSSRQGALNTEAFF; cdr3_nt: TGTGCCAGCAGCTCGAGACAGGGGGCCTTAAACACTGAAGCTTTCTTT
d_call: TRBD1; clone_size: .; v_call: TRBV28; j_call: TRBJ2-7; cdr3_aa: CASRGKGAPPYEQYF; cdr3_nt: TGTGCCAGCAGAGGCAAGGGGGCCCCCCCCTACGAGCAGTACTTC
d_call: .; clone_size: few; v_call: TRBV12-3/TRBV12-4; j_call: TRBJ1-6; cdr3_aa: CASSSTGSNSPLHF; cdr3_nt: TGTGCCAGCAGTTCCACAGGGTCGAATTCACCCCTCCACTTT
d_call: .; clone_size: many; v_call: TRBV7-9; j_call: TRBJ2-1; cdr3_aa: CASSSPSPASNEQFF; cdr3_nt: TGTGCCAGCAGCTCCCCCAGTCCGGCCTCAAATGAGCAGTTCTTC
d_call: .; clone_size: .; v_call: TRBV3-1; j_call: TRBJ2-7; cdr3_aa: CASSQPGASYEQYF; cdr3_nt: TGTGCCAGCAGCCAGCCAGGGGCCTCCTACGAGCAGTACTTC
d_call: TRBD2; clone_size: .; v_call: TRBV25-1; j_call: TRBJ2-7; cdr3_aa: CASSGREGPNEQYF; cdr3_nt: TGTGCCAGCAGTGGGCGGGAGGGCCCAAACGAGCAGTACTTC
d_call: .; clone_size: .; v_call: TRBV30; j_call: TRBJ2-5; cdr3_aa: CAWSQDIQETQYF; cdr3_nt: TGTGCCTGGAGCCAGGACATACAAGAGACCCAGTACTTC
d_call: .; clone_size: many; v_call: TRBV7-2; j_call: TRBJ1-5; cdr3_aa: CASSLGVGRGWEQPQHF; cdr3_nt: TGTGCCAGCAGCTTAGGGGTTGGCAGGGGTTGGGAGCAGCCCCAGCATTTT
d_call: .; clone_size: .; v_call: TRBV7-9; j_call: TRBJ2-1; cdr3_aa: CASRSPWVNEQFF; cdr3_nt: TGTGCCAGCAGATCGCCATGGGTCAATGAGCAGTTCTTC
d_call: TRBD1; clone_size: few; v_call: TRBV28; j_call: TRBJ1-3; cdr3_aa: CASRTGANTIYF; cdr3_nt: TGTGCCAGCAGAACAGGGGCGAACACCATATATTTT
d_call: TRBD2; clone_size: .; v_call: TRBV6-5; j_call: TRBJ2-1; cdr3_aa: CASSQRLADFSEQFF; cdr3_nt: TGTGCCAGCAGCCAACGACTAGCGGATTTCAGTGAGCAGTTCTTC
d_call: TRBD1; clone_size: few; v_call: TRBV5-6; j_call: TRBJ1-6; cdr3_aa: CASSGDRGSPLHF; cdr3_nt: TGTGCCAGCAGCGGAGACAGGGGTTCACCCCTCCACTTT
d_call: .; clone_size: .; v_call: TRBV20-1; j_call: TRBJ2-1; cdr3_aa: CSALRVTTVEQFF; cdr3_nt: TGCAGTGCCCTTCGGGTCACTACGGTTGAGCAGTTCTTC
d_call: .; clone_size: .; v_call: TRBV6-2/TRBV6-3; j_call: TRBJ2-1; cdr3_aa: CASSYRQNNEQFF; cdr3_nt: TGTGCCAGCAGTTATCGACAGAACAATGAGCAGTTCTTC
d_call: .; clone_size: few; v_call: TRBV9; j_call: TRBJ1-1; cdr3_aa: CASSGGPNTEAFF; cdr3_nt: TGTGCCAGCAGCGGTGGCCCGAACACTGAAGCTTTCTTT
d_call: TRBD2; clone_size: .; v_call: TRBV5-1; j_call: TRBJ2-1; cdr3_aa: CASSYSSGTNEQFF; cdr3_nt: TGCGCCAGCAGCTACTCTAGCGGGACCAATGAGCAGTTCTTC
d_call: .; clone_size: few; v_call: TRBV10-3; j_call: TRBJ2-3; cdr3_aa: CAIGGSLADTQYF; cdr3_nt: TGTGCCATCGGAGGGAGTCTGGCAGATACGCAGTATTTT
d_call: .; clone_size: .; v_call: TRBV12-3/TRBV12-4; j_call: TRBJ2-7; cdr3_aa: CASSLYRLYEQYF; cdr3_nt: TGTGCCAGCAGTTTATACAGGCTCTACGAGCAGTACTTC
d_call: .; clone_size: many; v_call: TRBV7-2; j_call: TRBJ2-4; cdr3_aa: CASSLGPETGLAKNIQYF; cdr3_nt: TGTGCCAGCAGCTTAGGCCCTGAGACAGGCCTAGCCAAAAACATTCAGTACTTC
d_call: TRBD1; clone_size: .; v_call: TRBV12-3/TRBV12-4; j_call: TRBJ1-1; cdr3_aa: CASGLGQANAEAFF; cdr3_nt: TGTGCCAGCGGACTGGGACAGGCGAACGCTGAAGCTTTCTTT
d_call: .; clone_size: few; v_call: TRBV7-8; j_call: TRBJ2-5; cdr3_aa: CASSLAAWVLGTQYF; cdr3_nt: TGTGCCAGCAGCTTAGCGGCTTGGGTCCTCGGGACCCAGTACTTC
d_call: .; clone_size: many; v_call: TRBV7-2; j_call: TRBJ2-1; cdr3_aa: CASRSQENNEQFF; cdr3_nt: TGTGCCAGCAGATCCCAAGAGAACAATGAGCAGTTCTTC
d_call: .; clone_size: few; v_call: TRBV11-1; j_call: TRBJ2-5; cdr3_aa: CASSFGLPPETQYF; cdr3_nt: TGTGCCAGCAGCTTTGGACTACCGCCGGAGACCCAGTACTTC
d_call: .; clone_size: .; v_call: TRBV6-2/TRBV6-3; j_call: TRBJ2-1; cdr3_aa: CASRVANEQFF; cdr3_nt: TGTGCCAGCAGGGTGGCGAATGAGCAGTTCTTC
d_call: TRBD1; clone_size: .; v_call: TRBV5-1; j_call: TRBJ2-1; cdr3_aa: CASSFGQGNEQFF; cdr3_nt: TGCGCCAGCAGCTTTGGACAGGGGAATGAGCAGTTCTTC
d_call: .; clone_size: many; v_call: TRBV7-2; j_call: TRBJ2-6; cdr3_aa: CASSRVGGTSGANVLTF; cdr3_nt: TGTGCCAGCAGCCGCGTGGGGGGGACATCTGGGGCCAACGTCCTGACTTTC
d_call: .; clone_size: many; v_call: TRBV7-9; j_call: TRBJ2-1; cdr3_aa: CASRFGSNEQFF; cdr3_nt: TGTGCCAGCAGGTTCGGGTCCAATGAGCAGTTCTTC
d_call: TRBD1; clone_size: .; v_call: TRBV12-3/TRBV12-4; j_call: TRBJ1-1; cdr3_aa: CASSPGGTGDTEAFF; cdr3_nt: TGTGCCAGCAGCCCTGGTGGGACAGGGGACACTGAAGCTTTCTTT
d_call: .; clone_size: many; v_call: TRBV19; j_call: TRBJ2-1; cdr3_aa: CASSIDPRGTTYNEQFF; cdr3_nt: TGTGCCAGTAGTATAGATCCGAGGGGCACCACCTACAATGAGCAGTTCTTC
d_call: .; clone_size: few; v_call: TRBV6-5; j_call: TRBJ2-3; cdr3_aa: CASSYGRLRDTQYF; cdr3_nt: TGTGCCAGCAGTTACGGGAGACTCAGGGATACGCAGTATTTT
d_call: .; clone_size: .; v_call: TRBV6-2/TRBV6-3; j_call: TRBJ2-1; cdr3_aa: CARPLRESQFF; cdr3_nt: TGTGCCAGACCCCTCCGGGAATCGCAGTTCTTC
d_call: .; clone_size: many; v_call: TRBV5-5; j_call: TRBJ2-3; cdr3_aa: CASSSKDRFTQYF; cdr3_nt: TGTGCCAGCAGCTCTAAGGACAGATTTACGCAGTATTTT
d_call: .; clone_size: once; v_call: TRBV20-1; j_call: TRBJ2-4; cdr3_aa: CSARGLLAKNIQYF; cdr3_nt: TGCAGTGCTAGAGGGCTCCTAGCCAAAAACATTCAGTACTTC
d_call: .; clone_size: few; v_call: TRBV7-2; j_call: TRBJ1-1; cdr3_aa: CASTLGVGVNTEAFF; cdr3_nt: TGTGCCAGCACCCTGGGGGTTGGGGTGAACACTGAAGCTTTCTTT
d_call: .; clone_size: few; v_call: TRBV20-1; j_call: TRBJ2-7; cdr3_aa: CSARARRLSYEQYF; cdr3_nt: TGCAGTGCTAGAGCCCGCAGGCTTAGCTACGAGCAGTACTTC
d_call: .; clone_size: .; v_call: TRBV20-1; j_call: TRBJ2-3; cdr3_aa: CSARSGDTQYF; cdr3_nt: TGCAGTGCTAGATCGGGGGATACGCAGTATTTT
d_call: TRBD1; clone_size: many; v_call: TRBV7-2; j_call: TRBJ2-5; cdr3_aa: CASSVTGHQETQYF; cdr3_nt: TGTGCCAGCAGCGTGACAGGGCACCAAGAGACCCAGTACTTC
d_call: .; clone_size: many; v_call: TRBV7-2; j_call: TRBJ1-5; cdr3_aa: CASSLDRDIQPQHF; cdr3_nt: TGTGCCAGCAGCTTAGACCGGGATATTCAGCCCCAGCATTTT
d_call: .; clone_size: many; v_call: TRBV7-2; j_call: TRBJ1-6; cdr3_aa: CASSLGQYLHF; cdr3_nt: TGTGCCAGCAGCTTAGGACAATATCTCCACTTT